This is a list of T cell receptor beta chains from one sample in a study of CXCR3-negative and CXCR3-positive naive CD8 T cells. TCRdb reprocessed the 5' RACE reads and reports one entry per CDR3 protein, with no DNA. The table lists about 5,300 distinct CDR3 sequences, with roughly 2.5% in the top ten. Sequencing was done on a sample of naive CXCR3- CD8+ T cells from blood. These receptors all come from a human donor in good health. Some clones in this sample may be carry-over from other donors' samples. CDR3s include the opening cysteine and the closing phenylalanine or tryptophan. Clone size is shown for a subset of rows, as once, few, many or a class of expanded clone.

- | TRBJ2-1 | 14 | TRBV20-1 | CSAGPRDFYNEQFF
- | TRBJ2-7 | 15 | TRBV20-1 | CSASMDSISSSEQYF
- | TRBJ2-1 | 12 | TRBV7-9 | CVSSPRDHEQFF
- | TRBJ2-2 | 13 | TRBV15 | CATSSGATGELFF
medium-sized | TRBJ1-2 | 14 | TRBV7-2 | CASSWTLLRNGYTF
large | TRBJ1-2 | 14 | TRBV18 | CASSPEGQLYGYTF
- | TRBJ2-7 | 12 | TRBV6-4 | CASRDRGVEQYF
medium-sized | TRBJ1-2 | 15 | TRBV15 | CATSRDFDTGYGYTF
- | TRBJ2-1 | 16 | TRBV7-9 | CASSRSGSSTYNEQFF
medium-sized | TRBJ2-1 | 17 | TRBV29-1 | CSVVGQGSSGRFDEQFF
medium-sized | TRBJ2-1 | 14 | TRBV6-5 | CASMGGFSYNEQFF